These 20 T cell receptor beta chains came from one sample sequenced in a study of blood T cell repertoires in COVID-19. Libraries were prepared by immunoSEQ multiplex PCR; TCRdb keeps only in-frame clonotypes and omits some of them. The table includes about 210,000 clones, roughly 85% detected once. Sequenced input: peripheral blood. Receptors were obtained from a man in his forties or fifties with COVID-19, enrolled during active disease.

This chain connects TRBV5-1 to TRBJ2-1; maybe TRBD1 (7 bases). Germline CDR1 SGHRS, CDR2 YFSETQ. V lost 7 bases, J lost 12 bases, and 14 bases lay in between. This CDR3 has 11 residues. CDR3 sequence (DNA): TGCGCCAGCGGCGGGGACAGAGGGCAGTTCTTC. Translation: CASGGDRGQFF.

This chain joins TRBV29-1 and TRBJ1-1; 8 bases map to TRBD1. Germline V gene data show CDR1 as SQVTM and CDR2 as ANQGSEA. The CDR3 is 14 residues long. V dropped 3 bases and J dropped 5; count of bases not matched to a gene: 8. CDR3 protein: CSVESDRVGTEAFF. CDR3 nucleotides: TGCAGCGTTGAGTCGGACAGGGTAGGAACTGAAGCTTTCTTT.

The V gene is TRBV6-1, the J gene TRBJ1-2; D unresolved. V lost 0 bases and J lost 7, with 12 bases in between. Germline lookup yields CDR1 MNHNS and CDR2 SASEGT. The CDR3 is made up of 14 amino acids. CDR3 sequence (DNA): TGTGCCAGCAGTGAAGCGCCGGTTTCGGGTGGCTACACCTTC. The encoded protein is CASSEAPVSGGYTF.

This chain uses TRBV3-1 (or the pseudogene TRBV3-2) with TRBJ2-7; TRBD2 matches at 8 bases. This CDR3 comprises 15 residues. Germline CDR1 LGHDT, CDR2 YNNKEL (reference sequence). With V trimmed by 4 bases and J by 6 bases, 11 bases remained unmatched. CDR3 nucleotides: TGTGCCAGCAGCCCGGAGGTCGGGGGGGCGCCCGAGCAGTACTTC. As protein: CASSPEVGGAPEQYF.

V usage is TRBV23-1 and J usage is TRBJ1-3; D ambiguous. TRBV23-1 is an ORF, with its function uncertain. The CDR3 runs to 19 residues. V lost 0 bases to trimming and J lost 0 bases, with 18 bases between them. The CDR3 reads CASSQSRLGSKSSGNTIYF. The CDR3 DNA follows: TGCGCCAGCAGTCAATCGAGATTGGGCAGCAAATCCTCTGGAAACACCATATATTTT.

This sequence joins TRBV2 and TRBJ2-7; perhaps TRBD1 as D (5 bases). V was trimmed by 7 bases and J by 2 bases, leaving 9 bases between them. Germline CDR1 is SNHLY and CDR2 is FYNNEI. The CDR3 extends over 12 amino acids. The CDR3 protein is CASTRQPYEQYF. The CDR3 DNA reads TGTGCCAGCACCCGACAGCCCTACGAGCAGTACTTC.

The chain is built from TRBV11-2 and TRBJ1-4; TRBD1 aligns across 8 bases. The germline V gene encodes CDR1 SGHAT and CDR2 FQNNGV. Trimming removed 4 bases from V and 6 bases from J; junction bases left unmatched: 7. CDR3 length: 15 amino acids. The CDR3 loop is CASSSWTGIDEKLFF. The DNA for the CDR3 is TGTGCCAGCAGCTCCTGGACAGGGATTGATGAAAAACTGTTTTTT.

The DNA of the CDR3 is TGTGCCAGCAGCCCCCATTTAGGGGGCTATGGCTACACCTTC. This sequence encodes CASSPHLGGYGYTF. The chain has TRBV11-2 and TRBJ1-2; D perhaps matches TRBD1 (6 bases). The CDR3 runs to 14 residues. Germline V gene sequence: CDR1 SGHAT, CDR2 FQNNGV. Trimming left V 5 bases short and J 4 bases short, with 14 bases between.

The chain couples TRBV24-1 to TRBJ2-1; D may be TRBD2 (5 bases). V was clipped by 3 bases and J by 3 bases, with 8 bases between them. The CDR3 runs to 14 residues. Germline CDR1 KGHDR, CDR2 SFDVKD. CDR3 DNA sequence: TGTGCCACCAGTGATGTCCGGGACTACAATGAGCAGTTCTTC. It translates to CATSDVRDYNEQFF.

The rearrangement links TRBV3-1 (or the pseudogene TRBV3-2) to TRBJ1-4; 11 bases match TRBD1. The CDR3 is made up of 15 amino acids. The germline V gene has CDR1 LGHDT and CDR2 YNNKEL (reference sequence). V shed 4 bases and J 8 bases; nucleotides not matched to a gene: 6. This CDR3 is CASSLRTGGGEKLFF. CDR3 in DNA: TGTGCCAGCAGCCTACGGACAGGGGGCGGCGAAAAACTGTTTTTT.

The chain recombines TRBV2 with TRBJ1-1, with 8 bases aligning to TRBD1. Germline V CDR1 and CDR2: SNHLY, FYNNEI. V lost 4 bases and J lost 7; bases outside the gene matches: 11. The CDR3 has 15 amino acids. This CDR3 reads CASSALRGRVGEAFF. The DNA for the CDR3 is TGTGCCAGCAGTGCACTCAGGGGGCGAGTTGGTGAAGCTTTCTTT.

V and J are TRBV14 and TRBJ1-2; tentative D call: TRBD1 (5 bases). CDR1 and CDR2 from the germline V gene are SGHDN and FVKESK. The length of the CDR3 is 14 residues. Trimming cost V 1 base and J 3 bases, with 9 bases left between them. CDR3 DNA: TGTGCCAGCAGCCAAGTAACAGGCCACTATGGCTACACCTTC. Translating it yields CASSQVTGHYGYTF. Using reference TRBV14 and TRBJ1-2 for the parts outside the CDR3, the full variable domain is EAGVTQFPSHSVIEKGQTVTLRCDPISGHDNLYWYRRVMGKEIKFLLHFVKESKQDESGMPNNRFLAERTGGTYSTLKVQPAELEDSGVYFCASSQVTGHYGYTFGSGTRLTVV.

This sequence joins TRBV5-1 and TRBJ1-2; D remains ambiguous. This CDR3 is built from 14 residues. Germline loops: CDR1 SGHRS, CDR2 YFSETQ. V lost 0 bases, J lost 1 base, and 7 bases lay in between. CDR3 sequence reads: CASSLGGDNYGYTF. CDR3 bases: TGCGCCAGCAGCTTGGGGGGAGATAACTATGGCTACACCTTC.

The V and J genes are TRBV7-2 and TRBJ1-2; D call uncertain. Trimming removed 4 bases from V and 0 bases from J, with 6 bases in between. Germline V gene sequence: CDR1 SGHTA, CDR2 FQGNSA. The CDR3 length is 13 residues. The CDR3 loop is CASSWTSNYGYTF. The CDR3 DNA follows: TGTGCCAGCAGCTGGACTTCTAACTATGGCTACACCTTC.

The V call is TRBV28, the J call TRBJ1-5, with D possibly TRBD1 on 5 matching bases. V lost 6 bases, J lost 0 bases, and 9 bases lay in between. Germline-derived CDR1 and CDR2 are MDHEN and SYDVKM. The CDR3 runs 14 residues. CDR3 in amino acids: CASRAGISNQPQHF. CDR3 in DNA: TGTGCCAGCAGGGCAGGGATTAGCAATCAGCCCCAGCATTTT.

This rearrangement joins TRBV27 to TRBJ2-3; 11 nucleotides agree with TRBD2. Trimming at V came to 1 base and at J to 4 bases, leaving 4 bases not matched to a gene. This CDR3 has 16 residues. The germline gives CDR1 MNHEY, CDR2 SMNVEV (reference sequence). CDR3 in amino acids: CASSLFLAGGADTQYF. The CDR3 DNA follows: TGTGCCAGCAGTTTATTTCTAGCGGGGGGCGCAGATACGCAGTATTTT.

This chain uses TRBV19 with TRBJ2-7; D might be TRBD2 (5 bases). Germline lookup yields CDR1 LNHDA and CDR2 SQIVND (reference sequence). Trimming shortened V by 5 bases and J by 6 bases, and 17 bases separated the two germline ends. The CDR3 contains 14 residues. The CDR3 reads CASSPREVSGEQYF. The DNA of the CDR3 is TGTGCCAGTAGTCCCCGAGAAGTCAGCGGCGAGCAGTACTTC.

This clone was seen a single time. This sequence joins TRBV10-3 and TRBJ1-5; no firm D call. CDR1 ENHRY and CDR2 SYGVKD come from the germline V gene. This CDR3 contains 15 residues. V was clipped by 3 bases and J by 2 bases, with 11 bases between them. The CDR3 loop is CAISERFAGNQPQHF. The CDR3 DNA is TGTGCCATCAGTGAACGGTTCGCTGGCAATCAGCCCCAGCATTTT.

The V and J genes are TRBV7-9 and TRBJ2-3; 9 bases are a match to TRBD1. J lost 8 bases, V lost 3 bases, and 0 bases had no gene match. CDR1 SEHNR and CDR2 FQNEAQ come from the germline V gene (reference sequence). CDR3 size: 12 residues. CDR3 amino acids: CASSLDRGTQYF. CDR3 in DNA: TGTGCCAGCAGCTTGGACAGGGGTACGCAGTATTTT.

The chain recombines TRBV11-2 with TRBJ2-3, with D perhaps TRBD2 (6 bases). This CDR3 has 16 amino acids. Trimming took off 1 base at V and 2 bases at J, with 13 bases between the two ends. CDR1 is SGHAT, CDR2 FQNNGV, per germline. CDR3 DNA sequence: TGTGCCAGCAGCTTAGTTGGCGGGGCCTCCACAGATACGCAGTATTTT. Its protein product is CASSLVGGASTDTQYF. The full variable domain, its missing parts supplied by reference TRBV11-2 and TRBJ2-3, is EAGVAQSPRYKIIEKRQSVAFWCNPISGHATLYWYQQILGQGPKLLIQFQNNGVVDDSQLPKDRFSAERLKGVDSTLKIQPAKLEDSAVYLCASSLVGGASTDTQYFGPGTRLTVL.